The 21 T cell receptor beta chains below come from one sample, sequenced in a study of shared clonotypes between healthy human individuals. Clones were read by immunoSEQ multiplex PCR, and TCRdb kept only the in-frame ones, dropping some. Of over a million clones in the sample, 75% to 80% were seen once. The sequenced sample was memory CD4+ T cells from PBMCs. The subset here: CD45RA-negative fraction. The receptors come from a man aged 18 to 35 in good health. Some clones in this sample may be carry-over from other donors' samples.

This clone was picked up a small number of times. This same CDR3 is encoded by further DNA sequences in the sample. V usage is TRBV30 and J usage is TRBJ1-1, with unresolved D. The CDR3 runs 11 residues. Looked up from germline, CDR1 is GTSNPN and CDR2 is SVGIG (reference sequence). V lost 0 bases and J lost 8, with 7 bases in between. The CDR3 sequence: CAWSVGGEAFF. In nucleotides, the CDR3 is TGTGCCTGGAGTGTCGGCGGGGAAGCTTTCTTT.

This sequence joins TRBV7-2 and TRBJ1-2; D is undetermined. There are 14 residues in the CDR3. CDR1 SGHTA and CDR2 FQGNSA come from the germline V gene. Trimming took off 3 bases at V and 7 bases at J, with 15 bases between the two ends. CDR3 coding DNA: TGTGCCAGCAGCTTTAGTAGGGTTGGAGGTGGCTACACCTTC. Amino acid sequence: CASSFSRVGGGYTF.

This clone was found once. The chain carries TRBV6-6 and TRBJ1-5; D unclear. V was clipped by 6 bases and J by 5 bases, with 5 bases between them. The CDR3 is 11 amino acids. Germline-derived CDR1 and CDR2 are MNHNY and SVGAGI (reference sequence). The CDR3 sequence: CASRSDQPQHF. CDR3 DNA sequence: TGTGCCAGCAGATCCGATCAGCCCCAGCATTTT.

The V and J genes are TRBV5-1 and TRBJ2-7, with unresolved D. The CDR3 is 15 residues long. Trimming took off 0 bases at V and 3 bases at J, with 13 bases between the two ends. Germline CDR1 and CDR2: SGHRS and YFSETQ. CDR3 coding DNA: TGCGCCAGCAGCTTGGAAGCGTCGAAAAACTACGAGCAGTACTTC. Amino acids: CASSLEASKNYEQYF.

A remark on this clone: The junction departs from germline at one end; a sequencing error may be responsible. CDR3 sequence: CASSLDRGKIF. In DNA form, the CDR3 reads TGTGCCAGCAGCTTAGACAGGGGAAAGATCTTC. This chain links TRBV11-1 with TRBJ2-1; TRBD1 matches 7 bases. This CDR3 spans 11 amino acids. Looked up from germline, CDR1 is SGHAT and CDR2 is FQDESV (reference sequence).

The chain employs TRBV5-1 and TRBJ1-1; D possibly corresponds to TRBD1 (6 bases). V shed 3 bases and J shed 1 base, with 10 bases lying between them. Germline lookup yields CDR1 SGHRS and CDR2 YFSETQ. The CDR3 contains 14 residues. This chain's CDR3 is CASSSYRANTEAFF. The CDR3 DNA is TGCGCCAGCAGCTCCTACAGGGCGAACACTGAAGCTTTCTTT. Supplemented by reference TRBV5-1 and TRBJ1-1, the full variable domain reads KAGVTQTPRYLIKTRGQQVTLSCSPISGHRSVSWYQQTPGQGLQFLFEYFSETQRNKGNFPGRFSGRQFSNSRSEMNVSTLELGDSALYLCASSSYRANTEAFFGQGTRLTVV.

This rearrangement joins TRBV10-3 to TRBJ2-5; D unclear. This CDR3 is built from 12 residues. Trimming took 10 bases from V and 1 from J, leaving 10 bases between them. Looked up from germline, CDR1 is ENHRY and CDR2 is SYGVKD. The CDR3 loop is CATSSSQETQYF. The CDR3 nucleotides are TGTGCCACCTCAAGTTCCCAAGAGACCCAGTACTTC.

This clone was found many times. This sequence joins TRBV28 and TRBJ1-6; 7 nucleotides line up with TRBD1. The ends lost 7 bases at V and 12 bases at J; junction bases unmatched: 18. Germline CDR1 is MDHEN and CDR2 is SYDVKM. There are 16 residues in the CDR3. CDR3 in DNA: TGTGCCAGCACCTCAATCAGGGGGACGGTCAGGGTACCCCTCCACTTT. This sequence encodes CASTSIRGTVRVPLHF.

The table lists this clone with a few counts. The genes are TRBV19 and TRBJ2-6; D might be TRBD1 or TRBD2, each matching 6 bases. The CDR3 sequence is 15 residues long. CDR1 is LNHDA and CDR2 is SQIVND in the germline V gene (reference sequence). V was shortened by 3 bases and J by 11 bases, with 17 bases between the two germline ends. CDR3 DNA: TGTGCCAGTAGTATGGTGGGGGGCACCATCTACGTCCTGACTTTC. Its translation is CASSMVGGTIYVLTF.

The J gene is TRBJ2-7, the V gene TRBV16, with 8 bases fitting TRBD1. This CDR3 contains 15 residues. V lost 1 base to trimming and J lost 2 bases; unmatched junction nucleotides: 4. Per germline, CDR1 KGHSY and CDR2 FQNENV. CDR3 bases: TGTGCCAGCAGCCAATGGGCAGGGGGCGCCTACGAGCAGTACTTC. This sequence encodes CASSQWAGGAYEQYF.

The chain employs TRBV7-9 and TRBJ1-1, with D hard to call. V lost 0 bases and J 3 bases, leaving 23 bases between the germline ends. Per the germline V gene, CDR1 is SEHNR and CDR2 is FQNEAQ (reference sequence). This CDR3 region has 19 residues. The CDR3 nucleotides read TGTGCCAGCAGCTTAGCGTTGGGCTTGAACCCCACACTCGACACTGAAGCTTTCTTT. Encoded protein: CASSLALGLNPTLDTEAFF.

The chain couples TRBV5-6 to TRBJ1-2, with 9 bases identical to TRBD1. Germline trimming cut 2 bases from V and 8 bases from J; bases unmatched to any gene: 4. The CDR3 runs to 13 residues. CDR1 and CDR2 (germline): SGHDT, YYEEEE. The CDR3 here is CASSLQGARGYTF. The CDR3 nucleotides are TGTGCCAGCAGCTTACAGGGGGCCAGGGGCTACACCTTC.

V usage is TRBV7-2 and J usage is TRBJ2-1, with 7 bases aligning to TRBD1. CDR3 length: 12 residues. Germline V gene sequence: CDR1 SGHTA, CDR2 FQGNSA. The V segment lost 1 base and the J segment 12 bases; nucleotides outside the gene matches: 3. The CDR3 region is CASSLERQGQFF. Here the CDR3 DNA reads TGTGCCAGCAGCTTAGAAAGACAGGGGCAGTTCTTC. The entire variable domain, with the rest obtained from reference TRBV7-2 and TRBJ2-1, is as follows: GAGVSQSPSNKVTEKGKDVELRCDPISGHTALYWYRQSLGQGLEFLIYFQGNSAPDKSGLPSDRFSAERTGGSVSTLTIQRTQQEDSAVYLCASSLERQGQFFGPGTRLTVL.

Details on this clone: The same CDR3 can be traced to other DNA sequences in this sample. The chain has TRBV28 and TRBJ1-5; D is possibly TRBD1 (6 bases). Germline assignment: CDR1 MDHEN and CDR2 SYDVKM. The germline V and J ends were trimmed by 4 bases and 7 bases, with 8 bases remaining between them. This CDR3 is built from 12 residues. CDR3 region: CASSSQGQPQHF. In DNA, the CDR3 is TGTGCCAGCAGTTCCCAGGGGCAGCCCCAGCATTTT.

There are a few counts of this clone. CDR3 DNA sequence: TGCGCCAGCAGCCAAGATCGGGGTTCTAGCAATCAGCCCCAGCATTTT. Its translation is CASSQDRGSSNQPQHF. This chain uses TRBV4-1 with TRBJ1-5; D uncertain. The V and J ends lost 0 bases and 0 bases respectively, with 9 bases between them. The CDR3 contains 16 residues. Per germline, CDR1 MGHRA and CDR2 YSYEKL.

This chain joins TRBV9 and TRBJ1-2; 8 bases agree with TRBD1. Germline V gene sequence: CDR1 SGDLS, CDR2 YYNGEE. The CDR3 totals 14 residues. V lost 0 bases to trimming and J lost 4 bases; unmatched junction nucleotides: 2. CDR3 residues: CASSVDTGGYGYTF. DNA of the CDR3: TGTGCCAGCAGCGTAGATACAGGGGGCTATGGCTACACCTTC.

V usage is TRBV7-2 and J usage is TRBJ2-3, with D unclear. The germline CDR1 and CDR2 sequences are SGHTA and FQGNSA. The CDR3 is made up of 12 amino acids. V lost 5 bases, J lost 1 base, and 4 bases lay in between. The CDR3 is CASSDRTDTQYF. The CDR3 coding sequence is TGTGCCAGCAGCGATCGCACAGATACGCAGTATTTT.

The V gene is TRBV7-2, the J gene TRBJ1-4; 8 bases agree with TRBD1. Germline CDR1 is SGHTA and CDR2 is FQGNSA. The ends lost 5 bases at V and 2 bases at J; junction bases unmatched: 4. The CDR3 is 15 residues long. The CDR3 coding sequence is TGTGCCAGCAGCCCACAGGGGGGGACTAATGAAAAACTGTTTTTT. It is translated as CASSPQGGTNEKLFF.

This clone was detected a few times. The chain links TRBV5-1 to TRBJ2-5; a possible D gene is TRBD2 (5 bases). The CDR3 totals 12 residues. Germline assignment: CDR1 SGHRS and CDR2 YFSETQ. V was clipped by 7 bases and J by 7 bases, with 14 bases between them. Written as DNA, the CDR3 is TGCGCCAGCTACACCGATCGGGGGACCCAGTACTTC. Translation: CASYTDRGTQYF.

This clone has at least ten counts. The chain links TRBV6-6 to TRBJ2-7; D not certain. The V and J ends lost 2 bases and 2 bases respectively, with 10 bases between them. Looked up from germline, CDR1 is MNHNY and CDR2 is SVGAGI (reference sequence). The CDR3 is 14 amino acids. The CDR3 DNA follows: TGTGCCAGCAGTTACGGGGTCCCTACCTACGAGCAGTACTTC. Its translation: CASSYGVPTYEQYF.

The rearrangement joins TRBV7-3 to TRBJ2-5; 11 bases map to TRBD2. Germline V gene data show CDR1 as SGHTA and CDR2 as FQGTGA. The V segment lost 4 bases and the J segment 5 bases; nucleotides outside the gene matches: 12. The CDR3 spans 17 residues. CDR3 coding DNA: TGTGCCAGCAGCTCCTGGGTAGCGGGAGGGGTAGGGGAGACCCAGTACTTC. Its protein is CASSSWVAGGVGETQYF.